One and the same sample provided the 15 T cell receptor beta chains below, sequenced in a study of T cells after somatic rescue of genetic block. The repertoire was sequenced with immunoSEQ multiplex PCR; TCRdb's copy has only in-frame clones and lacks some. The sample lists 70,000 to 95,000 clones, 75% to 90% occurring once. Source material: peripheral blood mononuclear cells (PBMCs). Receptor source: a woman younger than 30.

Note on this clone: At one boundary the junction diverges from the germline segment, which might be a read error. V usage is TRBV7-7 and J usage is TRBJ2-2, with a tentative D call TRBD2 (6 bases). Germline-derived CDR1 and CDR2 are SSHAT and FNYEAQ (reference sequence). This CDR3 has 13 amino acids. The CDR3 protein is CASRASEGGELFF. The CDR3 region has the DNA TGTGCTAGCAGAGCTAGCGAGGGCGGGGAGCTGTTTTTT.

This clone was seen only once. The chain employs TRBV11-2 and TRBJ2-7; 8 bases agree with TRBD2. V trimming: 4 bases; J trimming: 4 bases; junction bases outside the gene matches: 9. Germline-derived CDR1 and CDR2 are SGHAT and FQNNGV. The CDR3 length is 15 residues. The DNA of the CDR3 is TGTGCCAGCAGCTCATTCGCCCGGGAGGGGTACGAGCAGTACTTC. Translated, it gives CASSSFAREGYEQYF.

The rearrangement links TRBV18 to TRBJ2-1, with 9 bases aligning to TRBD2. Germline CDR1 is KGHSH and CDR2 is LQKENI. Trimming took 2 bases from V and 4 from J; bases not matched to a gene: 9. This CDR3 has 17 residues. CDR3: CASSPSTLAGRYNEQFF. The CDR3 DNA is TGTGCCAGCTCACCAAGTACCCTAGCGGGACGGTACAATGAGCAGTTCTTC.

CDR3 amino acids: CASSLWGSVTGAYEQYF. The CDR3 DNA reads as TGCGCCAGCAGCTTGTGGGGTTCCGTGACAGGGGCCTACGAGCAGTACTTC. This chain joins TRBV5-1 and TRBJ2-7, with 8 positions matching TRBD1. Trimming took 1 base from V and 2 from J; bases not matched to a gene: 11. The CDR3 extends over 17 amino acids. Germline V gives CDR1 SGHRS, CDR2 YFSETQ.

V and J are TRBV7-2 and TRBJ1-4, with TRBD1 matching over 8 bases. V lost 4 bases to trimming and J lost 8 bases; unmatched junction nucleotides: 3. CDR1 and CDR2 (germline): SGHTA, FQGNSA. The CDR3 length is 13 residues. CDR3 amino acids: CASSSRTGEKLFF. Here the CDR3 DNA reads TGTGCCAGCAGCTCCCGGACAGGGGAAAAACTGTTTTTT.

This chain connects TRBV5-1 to TRBJ2-7, with D tentatively TRBD1 (6 bases). Trimming left V 2 bases short and J 2 bases short, with 17 bases between. The germline V gene encodes CDR1 SGHRS and CDR2 YFSETQ. The CDR3 consists of 16 residues. The CDR3 DNA reads TGCGCCAGCAGCTTACACTTCGACAGGCCCCCCTACGAGCAGTACTTC. This translates into CASSLHFDRPPYEQYF. Using reference TRBV5-1 and TRBJ2-7 for the parts outside the CDR3, the full variable domain is KAGVTQTPRYLIKTRGQQVTLSCSPISGHRSVSWYQQTPGQGLQFLFEYFSETQRNKGNFPGRFSGRQFSNSRSEMNVSTLELGDSALYLCASSLHFDRPPYEQYFGPGTRLTVT.

The chain links TRBV5-1 to TRBJ2-5; 11 bases are a match to TRBD2. There are 17 residues in the CDR3. Germline trimming cut 0 bases from V and 1 base from J; bases unmatched to any gene: 5. Germline CDR1 SGHRS, CDR2 YFSETQ. CDR3 protein: CASSLALAGGTQETQYF. The CDR3 DNA sequence: TGCGCCAGCAGCTTGGCTCTAGCGGGAGGAACCCAAGAGACCCAGTACTTC.

The chain links TRBV4-1 to TRBJ2-7; D not resolved. This CDR3 spans 17 amino acids. Trimming pared 5 bases from V and 2 bases from J, leaving 22 bases between. Germline CDR1 is MGHRA and CDR2 is YSYEKL. In DNA form, the CDR3 reads TGCGCCAGCAGCAACCCGGGTAAACCCCCATCGACCTACGAGCAGTACTTC. It codes for CASSNPGKPPSTYEQYF.

This clone has a single count. The chain joins TRBV6-5 to TRBJ2-1; D possibly corresponds to TRBD2 (6 bases). The CDR3 extends over 14 amino acids. Per germline, CDR1 MNHEY and CDR2 SVGAGI. V lost 6 bases to trimming and J lost 6 bases, with 15 bases between them. The CDR3 bases are TGTGCCAGCAGCCTTACCAGACTAGTCAATGAGCAGTTCTTC. As protein: CASSLTRLVNEQFF.

The chain has TRBV5-5 and TRBJ2-7; TRBD1 matches at 10 bases. V was pared by 5 bases and J by 5 bases, with 10 bases of the junction left unmatched. This CDR3 comprises 15 residues. The V gene's germline CDR1 is SGHKS and CDR2 YYEKEE (reference sequence). This CDR3 reads CASSIPGQGTHEQYF. The DNA for the CDR3 is TGTGCCAGCAGTATTCCGGGACAGGGGACCCACGAGCAGTACTTC. The whole variable domain, remainder taken from reference TRBV5-5 and TRBJ2-7, is DAGVTQSPTHLIKTRGQQVTLRCSPISGHKSVSWYQQVLGQGPQFIFQYYEKEERGRGNFPDRFSARQFPNYSSELNVNALLLGDSALYLCASSIPGQGTHEQYFGPGTRLTVT.

This chain connects TRBV5-4 to TRBJ2-7, with 8 bases identical to TRBD1. Per germline, CDR1 SGHNT and CDR2 YYREEE (reference sequence). The CDR3 has 14 residues. V shed 4 bases and J 6 bases; nucleotides not matched to a gene: 9. The CDR3 DNA reads TGTGCCAGCAGCGGGGGGCAGGGGGCGCGCGAGCAGTACTTC. Its translation: CASSGGQGAREQYF. Based on the CDR3 plus reference TRBV5-4 and TRBJ2-7, the full variable domain is ETGVTQSPTHLIKTRGQQVTLRCSSQSGHNTVSWYQQALGQGPQFIFQYYREEENGRGNFPPRFSGLQFPNYSSELNVNALELDDSALYLCASSGGQGAREQYFGPGTRLTVT.

V is TRBV11-1 and J is TRBJ2-7, with TRBD1 identical over 7 bases. Germline CDR1 reads SGHAT; CDR2 reads FQDESV (reference sequence). This CDR3 comprises 17 residues. J was trimmed by 0 bases and V by 5 bases; bases with no gene match: 13. The DNA for the CDR3 is TGTGCCAGCAGCCCATCCAGGGGACAGTCACCCTCCTACGAGCAGTACTTC. Encoded protein: CASSPSRGQSPSYEQYF. The whole variable domain, filled in from reference TRBV11-1 and TRBJ2-7, reads EAEVAQSPRYKITEKSQAVAFWCDPISGHATLYWYRQILGQGPELLVQFQDESVVDDSQLPKDRFSAERLKGVDSTLKIQPAELGDSAMYLCASSPSRGQSPSYEQYFGPGTRLTVT.

V usage is TRBV14 and J usage is TRBJ1-2; the match to TRBD1 covers 8 bases. The CDR3 is made up of 14 amino acids. Germline trimming cut 5 bases from V and 2 bases from J; bases unmatched to any gene: 4. CDR1 is SGHDN and CDR2 is FVKESK in the germline V gene. The CDR3 coding sequence is TGTGCCAGCAGCAGCTACAGGGGGAACTATGGCTACACCTTC. Amino acids: CASSSYRGNYGYTF.

V is TRBV5-8 and J is TRBJ1-5, with 9 bases identical to TRBD1. The germline V gene has CDR1 SGHTS and CDR2 YDEGEE. This CDR3 has 17 residues. J lost 2 bases, V lost 2 bases, and 8 bases had no gene match. The CDR3 sequence: CASSLLQGAKGNQPQHF. The CDR3 nucleotides are TGTGCCAGCAGCTTATTACAGGGGGCGAAAGGCAATCAGCCCCAGCATTTT.

This chain uses TRBV5-1 with TRBJ2-1, with D hard to call. The CDR3 length is 15 residues. Germline-derived CDR1 and CDR2 are SGHRS and YFSETQ. V dropped 4 bases and J dropped 8 bases, with 19 bases sitting between them. This CDR3 reads CASSPRNRQMDEQFF. The DNA of the CDR3 is TGCGCCAGCAGCCCCCGGAATCGCCAAATGGATGAGCAGTTCTTC.